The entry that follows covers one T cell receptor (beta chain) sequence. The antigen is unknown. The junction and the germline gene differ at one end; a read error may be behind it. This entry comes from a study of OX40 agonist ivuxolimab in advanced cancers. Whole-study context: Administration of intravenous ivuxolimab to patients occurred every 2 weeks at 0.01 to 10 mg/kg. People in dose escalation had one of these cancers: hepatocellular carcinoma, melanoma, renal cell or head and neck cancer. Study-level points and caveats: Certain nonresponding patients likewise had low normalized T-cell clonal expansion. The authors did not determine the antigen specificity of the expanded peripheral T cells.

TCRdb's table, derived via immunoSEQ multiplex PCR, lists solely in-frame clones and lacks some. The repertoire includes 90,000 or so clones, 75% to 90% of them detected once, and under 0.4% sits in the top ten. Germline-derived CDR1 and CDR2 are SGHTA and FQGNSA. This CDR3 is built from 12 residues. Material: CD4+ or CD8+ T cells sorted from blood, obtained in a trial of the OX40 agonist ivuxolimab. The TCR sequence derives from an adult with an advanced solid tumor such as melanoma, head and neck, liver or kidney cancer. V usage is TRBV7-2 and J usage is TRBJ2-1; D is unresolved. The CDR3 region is CASSFVSGPSVF. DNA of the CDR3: TGTGCCAGCAGCTTTGTAAGTGGGCCCTCGGTCTTC.